This T cell receptor (beta chain) was obtained from a study of vaccination and CD4 T cells after COVID-19. The treatment was: approximately 10-day PBMC culture with coronavirus spike peptide pools or control peptides (ViraFEST assay). The Oncomine TCR Beta short-read assay generated sequence data from the DNA of cultured CD4+ T cells. TCRdb processed the PCR reads anew with MiXCR; each CDR3 protein has one entry. The repertoire holds 14,000 or so distinct CDR3 sequences, 25% to 35% seen once, with around 20% in the top ten. Trimming removed 3 bases at V and 4 bases at J, with 1 base between. The CDR3 is 11 residues long. Germline assignment: CDR1 LNHDA and CDR2 SQIVND (reference sequence). As concerns this clonotype: Antigen unknown.

The source material was cultured CD4+ T cells from blood. V and J are TRBV19 and TRBJ2-1, with D uncertain. The clonotype comes from a human donor with COVID-19. DNA of the CDR3: TGTGCCAGTAGTATTTACAATGAGCAGTTCTTC. It specifies CASSIYNEQFF.